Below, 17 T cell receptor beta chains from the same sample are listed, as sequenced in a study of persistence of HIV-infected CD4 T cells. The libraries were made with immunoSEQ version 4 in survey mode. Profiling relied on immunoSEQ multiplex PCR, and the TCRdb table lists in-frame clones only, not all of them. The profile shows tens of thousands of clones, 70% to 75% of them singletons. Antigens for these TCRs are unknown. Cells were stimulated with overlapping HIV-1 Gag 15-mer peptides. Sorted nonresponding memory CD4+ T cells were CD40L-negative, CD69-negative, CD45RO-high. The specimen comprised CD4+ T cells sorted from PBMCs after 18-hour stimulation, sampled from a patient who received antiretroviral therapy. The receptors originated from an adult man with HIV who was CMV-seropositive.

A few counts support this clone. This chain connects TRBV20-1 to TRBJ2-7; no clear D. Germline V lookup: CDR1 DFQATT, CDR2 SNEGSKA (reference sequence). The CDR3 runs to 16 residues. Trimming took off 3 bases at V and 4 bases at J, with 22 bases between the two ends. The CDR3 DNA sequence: TGCAGTGCTAGTCACCCTACATCCATTACACCTTACGAGCAGTACTTC. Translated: CSASHPTSITPYEQYF.

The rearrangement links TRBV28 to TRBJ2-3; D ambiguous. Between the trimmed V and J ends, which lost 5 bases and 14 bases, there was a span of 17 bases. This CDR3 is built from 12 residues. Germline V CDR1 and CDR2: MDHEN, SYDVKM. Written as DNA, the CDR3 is TGTGCCAGCAGTCTAAGACATGTTAGGGCGTATTTT. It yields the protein CASSLRHVRAYF.

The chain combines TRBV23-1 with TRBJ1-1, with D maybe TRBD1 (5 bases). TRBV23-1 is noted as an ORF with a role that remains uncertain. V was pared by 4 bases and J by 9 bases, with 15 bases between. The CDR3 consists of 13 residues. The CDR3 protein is CASSLPWGEKAFF. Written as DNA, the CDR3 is TGCGCCAGCAGTCTCCCATGGGGGGAGAAAGCTTTCTTT.

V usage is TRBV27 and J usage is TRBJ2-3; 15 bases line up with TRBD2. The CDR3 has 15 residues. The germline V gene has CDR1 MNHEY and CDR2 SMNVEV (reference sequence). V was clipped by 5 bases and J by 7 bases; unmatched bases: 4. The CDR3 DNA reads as TGTGCCAGCAGTCGGACTAGCGGGGGGGCGAATACGCAGTATTTT. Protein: CASSRTSGGANTQYF.

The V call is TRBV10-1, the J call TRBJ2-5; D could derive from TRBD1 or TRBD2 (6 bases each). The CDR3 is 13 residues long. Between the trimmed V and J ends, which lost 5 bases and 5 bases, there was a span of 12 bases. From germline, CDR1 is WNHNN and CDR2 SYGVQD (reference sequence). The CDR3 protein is CASSPGGGETQYF. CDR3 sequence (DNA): TGCGCCAGCAGTCCCGGAGGGGGGGAGACCCAGTACTTC.

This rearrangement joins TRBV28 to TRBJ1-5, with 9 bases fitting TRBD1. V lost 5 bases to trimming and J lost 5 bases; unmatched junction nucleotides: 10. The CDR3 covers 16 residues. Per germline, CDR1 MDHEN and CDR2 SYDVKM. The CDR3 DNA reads TGTGCCAGCAGTCTCTCGACAGGGGGTCGTTATCAGCCCCAGCATTTT. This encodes CASSLSTGGRYQPQHF.

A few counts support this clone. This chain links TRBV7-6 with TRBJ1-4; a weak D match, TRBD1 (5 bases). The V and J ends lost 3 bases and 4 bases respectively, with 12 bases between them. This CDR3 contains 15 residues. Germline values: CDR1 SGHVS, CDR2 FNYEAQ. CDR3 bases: TGTGCCAGCAGCTTCAGAGGGACGGATAATGAAAAACTGTTTTTT. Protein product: CASSFRGTDNEKLFF.

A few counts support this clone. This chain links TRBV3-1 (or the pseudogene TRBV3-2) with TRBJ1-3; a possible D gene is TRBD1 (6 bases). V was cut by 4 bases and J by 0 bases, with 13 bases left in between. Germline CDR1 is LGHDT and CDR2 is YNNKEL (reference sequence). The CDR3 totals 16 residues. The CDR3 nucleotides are TGTGCCAGCAGCCCTATACAGGGCCTCTCTGGAAACACCATATATTTT. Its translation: CASSPIQGLSGNTIYF.

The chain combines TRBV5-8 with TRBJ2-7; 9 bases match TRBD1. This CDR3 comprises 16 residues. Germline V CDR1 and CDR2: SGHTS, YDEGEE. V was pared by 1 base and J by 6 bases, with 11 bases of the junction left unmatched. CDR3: CASSLPGTGQEGEQYF. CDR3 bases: TGTGCCAGCAGCTTGCCTGGGACAGGGCAGGAGGGCGAGCAGTACTTC.

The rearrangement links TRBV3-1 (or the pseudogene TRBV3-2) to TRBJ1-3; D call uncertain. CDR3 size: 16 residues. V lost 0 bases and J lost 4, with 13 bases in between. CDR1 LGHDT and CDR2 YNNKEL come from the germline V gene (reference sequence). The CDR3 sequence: CASSQEGLRTGNTIYF. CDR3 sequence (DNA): TGTGCCAGCAGCCAAGAAGGGCTACGGACGGGAAACACCATATATTTT.

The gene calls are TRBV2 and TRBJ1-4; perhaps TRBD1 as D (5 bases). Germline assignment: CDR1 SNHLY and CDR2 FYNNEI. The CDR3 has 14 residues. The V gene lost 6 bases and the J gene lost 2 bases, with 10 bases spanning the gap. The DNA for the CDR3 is TGTGCCAGCAGCAAAGGGGCGACTAATGAAAAACTGTTTTTT. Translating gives CASSKGATNEKLFF.

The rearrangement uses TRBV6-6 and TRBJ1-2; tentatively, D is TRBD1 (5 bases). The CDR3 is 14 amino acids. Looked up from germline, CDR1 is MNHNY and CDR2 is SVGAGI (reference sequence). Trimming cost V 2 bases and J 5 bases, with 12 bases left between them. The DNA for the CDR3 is TGTGCCAGCAGTTACCGAGGGTCAGGGTATGGCTACACCTTC. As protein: CASSYRGSGYGYTF.

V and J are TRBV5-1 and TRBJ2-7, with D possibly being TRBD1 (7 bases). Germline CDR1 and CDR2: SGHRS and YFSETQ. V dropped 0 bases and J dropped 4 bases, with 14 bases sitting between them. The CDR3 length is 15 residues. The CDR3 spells CASSLDLAGGYEQYF. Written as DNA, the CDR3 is TGCGCCAGCAGCTTGGATCTGGCAGGGGGGTACGAGCAGTACTTC.

This CDR3 is CASSPEQGPQETQYF. CDR3 nucleotide sequence: TGTGCCAGCTCACCAGAACAGGGCCCCCAAGAGACCCAGTACTTC. V usage is TRBV18 and J usage is TRBJ2-5; TRBD1 is a possible D gene (6 bases). CDR3 length equals 15 residues. With 2 bases removed from V and 1 base from J, the gap between germline ends came to 11 bases. CDR1 is KGHSH, CDR2 LQKENI, per germline.

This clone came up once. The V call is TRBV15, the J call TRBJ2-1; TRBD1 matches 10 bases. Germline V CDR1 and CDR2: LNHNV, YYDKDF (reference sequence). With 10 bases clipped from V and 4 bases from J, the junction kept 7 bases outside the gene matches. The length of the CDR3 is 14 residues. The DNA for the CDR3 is TGTGCCATCAGGAAGGGACAGGGGTACAATGAGCAGTTCTTC. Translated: CAIRKGQGYNEQFF. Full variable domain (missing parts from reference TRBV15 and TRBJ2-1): DAMVIQNPRYQVTQFGKPVTLSCSQTLNHNVMYWYQQKSSQAPKLLFHYYDKDFNNEADTPDNFQSRRPNTSFCFLDIRSPGLGDTAMYLCAIRKGQGYNEQFFGPGTRLTVL.

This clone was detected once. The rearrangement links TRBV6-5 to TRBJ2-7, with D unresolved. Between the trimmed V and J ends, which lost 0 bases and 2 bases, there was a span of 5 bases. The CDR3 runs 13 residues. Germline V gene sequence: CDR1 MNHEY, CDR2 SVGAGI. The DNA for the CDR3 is TGTGCCAGCAGTTACTCTGGGGCCTACGAGCAGTACTTC. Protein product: CASSYSGAYEQYF.

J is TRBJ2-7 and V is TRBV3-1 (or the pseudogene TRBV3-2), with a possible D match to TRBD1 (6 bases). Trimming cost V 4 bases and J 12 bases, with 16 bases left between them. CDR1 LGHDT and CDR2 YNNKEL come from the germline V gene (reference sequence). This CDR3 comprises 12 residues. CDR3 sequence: CASSPLDRPPYF. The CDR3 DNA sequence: TGTGCCAGCAGCCCCCTCGACAGGCCCCCGTACTTC.